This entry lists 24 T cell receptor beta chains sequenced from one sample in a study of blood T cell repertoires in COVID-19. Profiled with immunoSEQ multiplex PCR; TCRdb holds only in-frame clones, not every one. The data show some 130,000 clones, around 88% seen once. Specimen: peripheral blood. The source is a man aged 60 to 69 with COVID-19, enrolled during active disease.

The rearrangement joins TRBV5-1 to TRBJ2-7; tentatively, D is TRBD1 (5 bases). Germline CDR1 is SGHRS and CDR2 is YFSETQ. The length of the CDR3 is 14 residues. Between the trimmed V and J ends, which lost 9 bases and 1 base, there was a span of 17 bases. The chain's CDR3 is CATLFRALSYEQYF. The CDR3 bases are TGCGCCACCCTTTTCAGGGCTTTGTCCTACGAGCAGTACTTC.

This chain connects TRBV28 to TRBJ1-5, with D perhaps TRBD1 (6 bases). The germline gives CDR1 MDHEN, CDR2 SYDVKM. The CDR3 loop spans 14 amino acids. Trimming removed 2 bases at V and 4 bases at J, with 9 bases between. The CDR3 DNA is TGTGCCAGCAGTTTAGGACAGAGGAATCAGCCCCAGCATTTT. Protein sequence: CASSLGQRNQPQHF.

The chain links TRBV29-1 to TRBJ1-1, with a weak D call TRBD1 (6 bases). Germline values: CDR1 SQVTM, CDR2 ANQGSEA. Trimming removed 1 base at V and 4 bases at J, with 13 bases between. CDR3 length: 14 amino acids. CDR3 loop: CSVEGRGGSTEAFF. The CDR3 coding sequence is TGCAGCGTTGAAGGTAGGGGGGGGAGCACTGAAGCTTTCTTT.

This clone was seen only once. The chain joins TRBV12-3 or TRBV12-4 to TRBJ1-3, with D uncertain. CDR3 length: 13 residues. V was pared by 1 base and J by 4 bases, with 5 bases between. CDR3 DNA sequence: TGTGCCAGCAGTTTAGTACAAGGAAACACCATATATTTT. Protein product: CASSLVQGNTIYF.

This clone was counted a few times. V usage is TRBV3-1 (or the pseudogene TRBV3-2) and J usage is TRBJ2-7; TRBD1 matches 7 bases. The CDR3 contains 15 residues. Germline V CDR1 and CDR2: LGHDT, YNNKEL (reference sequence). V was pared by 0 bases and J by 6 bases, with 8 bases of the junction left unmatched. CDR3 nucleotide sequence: TGTGCCAGCAGCCAAGAAGGAGACAGGGTATCCGAGCAGTACTTC. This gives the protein CASSQEGDRVSEQYF.

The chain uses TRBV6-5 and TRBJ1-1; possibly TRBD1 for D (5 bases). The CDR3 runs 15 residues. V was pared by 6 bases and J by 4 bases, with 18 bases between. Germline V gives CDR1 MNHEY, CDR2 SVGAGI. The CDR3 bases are TGTGCCAGCAGACCACCTCGAGGGAGGGGCACTGAAGCTTTCTTT. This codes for CASRPPRGRGTEAFF.

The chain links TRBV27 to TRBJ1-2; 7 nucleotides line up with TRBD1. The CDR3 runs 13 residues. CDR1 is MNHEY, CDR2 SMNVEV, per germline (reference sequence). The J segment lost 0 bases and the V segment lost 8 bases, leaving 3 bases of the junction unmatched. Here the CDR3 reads CASGQEPNYGYTF. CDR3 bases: TGTGCCAGCGGACAGGAGCCTAACTATGGCTACACCTTC.

CDR3 DNA sequence: TGTGCCAGCACGAGAGAACCGGGGGACACTGAAGCTTTCTTT. Protein sequence: CASTREPGDTEAFF. V gene TRBV9 combines with J gene TRBJ1-1; a weak D match, TRBD1 (5 bases). V gave up 6 bases and J gave up 3 bases, with 15 bases separating them. Germline V gene data show CDR1 as SGDLS and CDR2 as YYNGEE. The CDR3 spans 14 residues.

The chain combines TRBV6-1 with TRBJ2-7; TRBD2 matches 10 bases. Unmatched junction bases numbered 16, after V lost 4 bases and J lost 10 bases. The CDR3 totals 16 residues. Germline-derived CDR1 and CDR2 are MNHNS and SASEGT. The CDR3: CASSVRASGGPLRQYF. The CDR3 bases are TGTGCCAGCAGTGTCAGGGCTAGCGGGGGCCCCCTTCGTCAGTACTTC.

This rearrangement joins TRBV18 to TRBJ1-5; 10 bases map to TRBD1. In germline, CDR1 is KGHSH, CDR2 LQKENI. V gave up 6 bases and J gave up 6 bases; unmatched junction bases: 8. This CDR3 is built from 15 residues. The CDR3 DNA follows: TGTGCCAGCTCCCTTGGGACAGGGGAAATTCAGCCCCAGCATTTT. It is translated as CASSLGTGEIQPQHF.

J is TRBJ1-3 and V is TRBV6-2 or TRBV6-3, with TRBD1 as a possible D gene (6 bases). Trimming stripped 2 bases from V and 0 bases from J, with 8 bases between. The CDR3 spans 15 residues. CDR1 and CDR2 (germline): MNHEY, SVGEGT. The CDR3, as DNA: TGTGCCAGCAGTTACGGACAGAGCTCTGGAAACACCATATATTTT. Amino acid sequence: CASSYGQSSGNTIYF.

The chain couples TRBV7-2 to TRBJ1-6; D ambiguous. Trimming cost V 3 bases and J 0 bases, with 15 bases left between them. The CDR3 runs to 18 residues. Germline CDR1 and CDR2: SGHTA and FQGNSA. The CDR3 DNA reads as TGTGCCAGCAGCTTTACGTGGGGAGGCGGCTCCTATAATTCACCCCTCCACTTT. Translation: CASSFTWGGGSYNSPLHF. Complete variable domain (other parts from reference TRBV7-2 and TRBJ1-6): GAGVSQSPSNKVTEKGKDVELRCDPISGHTALYWYRQSLGQGLEFLIYFQGNSAPDKSGLPSDRFSAERTGGSVSTLTIQRTQQEDSAVYLCASSFTWGGGSYNSPLHFGNGTRLTVT.

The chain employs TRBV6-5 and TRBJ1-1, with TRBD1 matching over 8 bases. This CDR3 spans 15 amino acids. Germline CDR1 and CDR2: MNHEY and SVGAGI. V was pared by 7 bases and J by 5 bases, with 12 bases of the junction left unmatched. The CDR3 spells CASNKWTGFWTEAFF. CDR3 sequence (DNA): TGTGCCAGCAACAAATGGACAGGGTTTTGGACTGAAGCTTTCTTT.

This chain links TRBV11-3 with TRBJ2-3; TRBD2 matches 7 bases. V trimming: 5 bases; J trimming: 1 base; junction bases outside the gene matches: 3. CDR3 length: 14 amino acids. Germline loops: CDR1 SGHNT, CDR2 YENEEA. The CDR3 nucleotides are TGTGCCAGCAGCGGACTAGATGGCACAGATACGCAGTATTTT. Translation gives CASSGLDGTDTQYF.

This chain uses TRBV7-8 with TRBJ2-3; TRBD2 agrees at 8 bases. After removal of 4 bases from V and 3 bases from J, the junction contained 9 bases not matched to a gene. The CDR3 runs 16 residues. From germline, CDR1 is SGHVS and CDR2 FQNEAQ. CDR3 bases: TGTGCCAGCAGCTCCTCCGGGACTAGAAGTACAGATACGCAGTATTTT. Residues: CASSSSGTRSTDTQYF.

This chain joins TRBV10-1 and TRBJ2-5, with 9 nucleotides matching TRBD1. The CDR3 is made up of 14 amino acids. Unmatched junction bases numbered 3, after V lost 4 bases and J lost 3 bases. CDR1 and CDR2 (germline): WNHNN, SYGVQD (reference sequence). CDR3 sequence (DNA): TGCGCCAGCAGTGCCGGGACAGGGAAAGAGACCCAGTACTTC. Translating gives CASSAGTGKETQYF.

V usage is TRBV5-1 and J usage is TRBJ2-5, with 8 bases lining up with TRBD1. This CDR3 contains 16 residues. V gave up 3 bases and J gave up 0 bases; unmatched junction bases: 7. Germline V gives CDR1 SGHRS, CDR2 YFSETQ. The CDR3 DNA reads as TGCGCCAGCAGCTGGGGCAGGGGGCCCCACCAAGAGACCCAGTACTTC. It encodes CASSWGRGPHQETQYF.

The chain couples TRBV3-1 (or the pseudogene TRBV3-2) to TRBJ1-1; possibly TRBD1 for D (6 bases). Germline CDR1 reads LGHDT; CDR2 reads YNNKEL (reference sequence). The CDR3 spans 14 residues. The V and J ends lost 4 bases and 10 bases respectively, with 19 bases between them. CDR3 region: CASSPARGRPGAFF. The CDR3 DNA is TGTGCCAGCAGCCCCGCCAGGGGCCGTCCGGGAGCTTTCTTT.

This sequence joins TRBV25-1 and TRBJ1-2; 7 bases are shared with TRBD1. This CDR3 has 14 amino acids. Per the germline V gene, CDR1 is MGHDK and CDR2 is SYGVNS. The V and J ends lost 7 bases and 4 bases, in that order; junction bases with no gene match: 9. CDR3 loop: CASKSSGTAYGYTF. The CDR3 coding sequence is TGTGCCAGCAAAAGTTCCGGGACAGCCTATGGCTACACCTTC.

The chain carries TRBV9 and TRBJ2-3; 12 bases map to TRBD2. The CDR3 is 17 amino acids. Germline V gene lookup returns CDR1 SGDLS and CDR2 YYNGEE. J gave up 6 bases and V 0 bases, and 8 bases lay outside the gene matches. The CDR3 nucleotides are TGTGCCAGCAGCGTAGTCGGGCGGACTAGCGGGGAGGATACGCAGTATTTT. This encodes CASSVVGRTSGEDTQYF. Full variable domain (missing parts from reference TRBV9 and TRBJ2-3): DSGVTQTPKHLITATGQRVTLRCSPRSGDLSVYWYQQSLDQGLQFLIQYYNGEERAKGNILERFSAQQFPDLHSELNLSSLELGDSALYFCASSVVGRTSGEDTQYFGPGTRLTVL.

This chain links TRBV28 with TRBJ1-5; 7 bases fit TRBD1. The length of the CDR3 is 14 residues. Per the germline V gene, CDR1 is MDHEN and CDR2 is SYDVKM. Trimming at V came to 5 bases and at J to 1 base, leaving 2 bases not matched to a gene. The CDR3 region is CASSPTGSNQPQHF. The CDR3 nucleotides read TGTGCCAGCAGTCCGACAGGGAGCAATCAGCCCCAGCATTTT.

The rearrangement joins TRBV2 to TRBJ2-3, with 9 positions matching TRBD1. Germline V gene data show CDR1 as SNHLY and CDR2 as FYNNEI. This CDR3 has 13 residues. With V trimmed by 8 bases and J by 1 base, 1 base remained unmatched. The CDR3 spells CASGTGRTDTQYF. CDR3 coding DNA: TGTGCCAGCGGGACAGGGCGCACAGATACGCAGTATTTT.

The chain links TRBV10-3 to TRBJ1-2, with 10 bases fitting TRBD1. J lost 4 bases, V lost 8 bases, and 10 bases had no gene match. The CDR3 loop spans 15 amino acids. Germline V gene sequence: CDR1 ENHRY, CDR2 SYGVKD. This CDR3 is CAIGDRGPTIYGYTF. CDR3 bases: TGTGCCATCGGGGACAGGGGCCCTACTATCTATGGCTACACCTTC.

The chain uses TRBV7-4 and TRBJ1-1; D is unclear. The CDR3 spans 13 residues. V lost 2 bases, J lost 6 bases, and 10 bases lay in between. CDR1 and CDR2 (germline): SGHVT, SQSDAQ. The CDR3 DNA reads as TGTGCCAGCAGCTTAAGCAGGATCCCTGAAGCTTTCTTT. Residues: CASSLSRIPEAFF.